This entry concerns a single T cell receptor beta chain. Its target antigen remains unknown. Nothing much larger sits one base from this clone, and base qualities are not available. The data stem from a study of radiation and T cells in renal cell carcinoma (dated by TCRdb to the early 2020s). About the study as a whole: In total, 53 samples underwent TCR beta sequencing: roughly 26 tumors plus 27 peripheral blood samples. In the approximately 57 samples combined, roughly 4.4 million unique CDR3 nucleotide sequences were found, encoding 2,658,974 unique CDR3 amino acid sequences.

Looking up the germline V gene yields CDR1 SGDLS and CDR2 YYNGEE. The V and J ends are trimmed by 0 bases and 3 bases, leaving 7 bases between them. The CDR3 covers 14 residues, taking in both the cysteine and the phenylalanine. Of all the DNA, just the CDR3 is kept, 42 bases in frame from base 1. TCR beta libraries were generated from genomic DNA with the immunoSEQ kit, following the manufacturer's recommendations. Library preparation used a first multiplex PCR with proprietary primers, then a second PCR adding unique barcodes, with bead cleanups after each round. A positive control reaction and a negative control reaction, both provided in the kit, were run with every batch of samples. The final libraries were assessed on an Agilent 4200 TapeStation D1000 ScreenTape, pooled by volume, and quantified by qPCR. An Illumina NextSeq500 fitted with a MidOutput 150-cycle cartridge performed the sequencing, running 156 Read1 cycles and 15 Index1 cycles with the kit's custom primers. The pooled library was loaded at about 0.98 pM, with a roughly 22% PhiX control spiked in. The study's processing was this. Vendor-processed data were analyzed in R, with a clonotype defined as all T cells sharing the same CDR3 nucleotide sequence. For clone abundance analyses, frequencies were normalized to the 10,000 most abundant clones in each sample. Public T cell clones, which averaged fewer than five per sample, were removed prior to analysis. Dominant motifs were analyzed with ImmunoMap using the PAM10 matrix, a gap penalty of 30, and a homology threshold of 0.3, and motifs with a cumulative frequency of at least 0.01 were considered dominant. An abundance difference of at least 32-fold between compartments was the criterion for calling clonotypes tumor-enriched or baseline blood-enriched. Tumor-blood repertoire similarity was measured with the Baroni-Urbani and Buser coefficient, and group comparisons used two-tailed Wilcoxon tests in R. TCRdb's version of the immuneACCESS table is confined to in-frame rearrangements and falls short of the full clone set. An unresolved V gene accounts for under half of the shortfall where checked; the remainder is of unknown origin. V and J calls and clone size follow that table, whereas D and trimming were derived from the DNA. Within this sample are about 16,000 clones, with 50% of them counted one time only. Of the sample, 40% falls within the top ten clones.

Overall results and qualifications from the work: Because no pretreatment tumor biopsies were available, whether clonotypes were present in the tumor at baseline could not be determined. An increase in top tumor clonotypes in blood was observed from baseline to 2 weeks post-radiation, followed by contraction by 4 weeks, which was taken to suggest transient expansion of tumor-resident clones. Because the trial had a single-armed design, the trial could not examine how radiation dose or scheduling affected the TCR repertoire. Compared with control tumors, irradiated tumors had a greater number of dominant CDR3 motifs, and these motifs made up a bigger portion of the repertoire. Higher TCR clonality was observed in irradiated tumors than in controls, with an average of roughly 50% of the repertoire accounted for by the top 100 clonotypes, compared with roughly 40% in nephrectomy-only tumors. Because only small tumor regions of roughly 1 g were available, intratumoral heterogeneity was not captured.

The sample's time point label, decoded: tumor resected at nephrectomy. The meaning of the sample's treatment or condition label: 15 Gy SBRT to primary tumor, nephrectomy 4 weeks later. The samples were drawn from a clinical trial, where primary renal cell carcinomas were treated with 15 Gy of stereotactic body radiation therapy and then removed by nephrectomy 4 weeks afterward. All patients had renal cell carcinoma with clear cell pathology. Tumors were dissociated mechanically, digested with collagenase/hyaluronidase at 37 degrees C, processed in gentleMACS C tubes, and stored in liquid nitrogen. The QIAamp DNA Blood Mini Kit (Qiagen) was used to prepare genomic DNA for TCR sequencing. Only samples passing all quality control checks were included in the analyses.

Sequenced material: tumor tissue, taken from a patient whose treatment included radiotherapy and nephrectomy. The chain couples TRBV9 to TRBJ1-3, with no reliable assignment of the D segment. The sequence was obtained from a woman aged 60-75 years with renal cell carcinoma. The DNA sequence follows: TGTGCCAGCAGCGTAGAAGGGAATGGAAACACCATATATTTT. This codes for CASSVEGNGNTIYF. With all but the CDR3 taken from the reference TRBV9 and TRBJ1-3 genes, the full variable domain is: DSGVTQTPKHLITATGQRVTLRCSPRSGDLSVYWYQQSLDQGLQFLIQYYNGEERAKGNILERFSAQQFPDLHSELNLSSLELGDSALYFCASSVEGNGNTIYFGEGSWLTVV.